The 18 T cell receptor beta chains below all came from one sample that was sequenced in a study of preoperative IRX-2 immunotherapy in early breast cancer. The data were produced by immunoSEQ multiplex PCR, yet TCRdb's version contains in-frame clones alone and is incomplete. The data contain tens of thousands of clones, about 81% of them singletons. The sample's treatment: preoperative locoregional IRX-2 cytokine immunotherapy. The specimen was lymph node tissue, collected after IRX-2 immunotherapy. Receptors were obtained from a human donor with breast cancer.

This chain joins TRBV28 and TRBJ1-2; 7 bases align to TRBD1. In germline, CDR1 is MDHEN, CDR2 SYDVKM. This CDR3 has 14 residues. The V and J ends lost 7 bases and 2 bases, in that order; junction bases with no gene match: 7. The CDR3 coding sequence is TGTGCCAGCACCGGTGACAGGGCGAACTATGGCTACACCTTC. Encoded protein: CASTGDRANYGYTF.

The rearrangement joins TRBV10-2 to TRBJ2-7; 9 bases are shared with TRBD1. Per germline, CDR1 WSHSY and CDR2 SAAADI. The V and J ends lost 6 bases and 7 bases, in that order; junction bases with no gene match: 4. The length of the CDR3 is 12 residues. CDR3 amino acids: CASRGDREEQYV. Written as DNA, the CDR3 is TGCGCCAGCAGGGGGGACAGGGAGGAGCAGTACGTC.

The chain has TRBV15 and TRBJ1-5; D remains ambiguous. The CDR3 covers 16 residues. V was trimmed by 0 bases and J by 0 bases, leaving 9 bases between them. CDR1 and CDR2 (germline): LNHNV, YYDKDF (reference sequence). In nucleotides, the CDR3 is TGTGCCACCAGCAGAGATTCAGGAGCTAGCAATCAGCCCCAGCATTTT. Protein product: CATSRDSGASNQPQHF.

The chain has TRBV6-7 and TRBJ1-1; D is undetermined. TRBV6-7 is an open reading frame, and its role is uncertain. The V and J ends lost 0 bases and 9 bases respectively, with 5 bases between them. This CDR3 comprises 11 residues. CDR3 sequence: CASSYSTQAFF. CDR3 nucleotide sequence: TGTGCCAGCAGTTACTCAACTCAAGCTTTCTTT.

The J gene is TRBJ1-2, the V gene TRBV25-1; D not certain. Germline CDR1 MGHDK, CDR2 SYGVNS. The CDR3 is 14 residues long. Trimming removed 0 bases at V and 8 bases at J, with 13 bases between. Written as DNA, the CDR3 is TGTGCCAGCAGTGAATATGAGGGATTAGAGGGCTACACCTTC. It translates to CASSEYEGLEGYTF.

In DNA, the CDR3 is TGCAGCGTCGTCCGGGACAGGAGCCTCTCCTACAATGAGCAGTTCTTC. Its translation is CSVVRDRSLSYNEQFF. This chain uses TRBV29-1 with TRBJ2-1; TRBD1 agrees at 8 bases. CDR3 size: 16 residues. V shed 6 bases, J shed 0 bases, and the junction held 10 bases outside the gene matches. In germline, CDR1 is SQVTM, CDR2 ANQGSEA.

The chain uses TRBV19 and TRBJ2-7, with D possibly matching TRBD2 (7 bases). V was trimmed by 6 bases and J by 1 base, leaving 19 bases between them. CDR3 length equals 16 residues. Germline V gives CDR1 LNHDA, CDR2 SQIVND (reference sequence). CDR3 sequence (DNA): TGTGCCAGTAGCTCTGGGGCGGGGGCCCGATCCTACGAGCAGTACTTC. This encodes CASSSGAGARSYEQYF.

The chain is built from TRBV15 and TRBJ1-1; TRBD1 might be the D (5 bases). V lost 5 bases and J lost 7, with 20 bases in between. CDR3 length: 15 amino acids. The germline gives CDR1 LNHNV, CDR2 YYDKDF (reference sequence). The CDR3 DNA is TGTGCCACCAGCCCCAAGTGGATGCAGGGTATTGAAGCTTTCTTT. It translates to CATSPKWMQGIEAFF.

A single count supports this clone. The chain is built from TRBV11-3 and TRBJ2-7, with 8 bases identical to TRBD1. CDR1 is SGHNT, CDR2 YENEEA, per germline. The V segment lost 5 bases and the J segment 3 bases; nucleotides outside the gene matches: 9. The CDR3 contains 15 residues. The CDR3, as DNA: TGTGCCAGCAGCCTTTTTACAGGGGGATTCTACGAGCAGTACTTC. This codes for CASSLFTGGFYEQYF.

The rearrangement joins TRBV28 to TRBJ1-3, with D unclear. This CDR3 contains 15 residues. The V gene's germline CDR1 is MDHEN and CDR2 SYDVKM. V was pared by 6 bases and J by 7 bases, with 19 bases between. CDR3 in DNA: TGTGCCAGCAGCCTTATATCGGGGAGTGAGAACACCATATATTTT. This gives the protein CASSLISGSENTIYF.

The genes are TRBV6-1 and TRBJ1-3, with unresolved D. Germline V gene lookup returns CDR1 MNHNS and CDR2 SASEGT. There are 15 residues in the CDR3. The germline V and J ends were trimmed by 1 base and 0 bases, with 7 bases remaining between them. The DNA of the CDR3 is TGTGCCAGCAGTGAAGGCGTCTACTCTGGAAACACCATATATTTT. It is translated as CASSEGVYSGNTIYF.

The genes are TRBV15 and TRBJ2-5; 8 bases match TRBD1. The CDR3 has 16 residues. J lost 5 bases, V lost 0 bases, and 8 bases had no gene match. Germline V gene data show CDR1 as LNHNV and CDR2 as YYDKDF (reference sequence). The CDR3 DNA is TGTGCCACCAGCAGAGAACCGGGACAGGTTTGGGAGACCCAGTACTTC. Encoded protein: CATSREPGQVWETQYF.

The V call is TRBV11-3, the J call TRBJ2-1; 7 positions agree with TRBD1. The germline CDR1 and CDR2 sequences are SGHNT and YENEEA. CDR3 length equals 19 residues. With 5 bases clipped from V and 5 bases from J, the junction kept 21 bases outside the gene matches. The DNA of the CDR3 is TGTGCCAGCAGCCGTAACAGACAGGGTGGATTAGGGAACGACAATGAGCAGTTCTTC. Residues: CASSRNRQGGLGNDNEQFF.

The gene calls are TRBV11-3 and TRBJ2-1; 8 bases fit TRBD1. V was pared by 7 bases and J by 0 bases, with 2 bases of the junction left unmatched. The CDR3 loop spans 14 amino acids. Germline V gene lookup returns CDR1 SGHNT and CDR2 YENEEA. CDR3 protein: CASIQGASYNEQFF. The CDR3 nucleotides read TGTGCCAGCATCCAGGGGGCCTCCTACAATGAGCAGTTCTTC. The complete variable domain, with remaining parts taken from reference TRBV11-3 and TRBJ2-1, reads EAGVVQSPRYKIIEKKQPVAFWCNPISGHNTLYWYLQNLGQGPELLIRYENEEAVDDSQLPKDRFSAERLKGVDSTLKIQPAELGDSAVYLCASIQGASYNEQFFGPGTRLTVL.

This chain's CDR3 is CASMVAENSPLHF. The CDR3 bases are TGTGCCAGCATGGTGGCAGAAAATTCACCCCTCCACTTT. The rearrangement joins TRBV6-8 to TRBJ1-6; D is unclear. The CDR3 has 13 residues. Trimming cost V 7 bases and J 7 bases, with 11 bases left between them. The V gene's germline CDR1 is MNHGY and CDR2 SAAAGT.

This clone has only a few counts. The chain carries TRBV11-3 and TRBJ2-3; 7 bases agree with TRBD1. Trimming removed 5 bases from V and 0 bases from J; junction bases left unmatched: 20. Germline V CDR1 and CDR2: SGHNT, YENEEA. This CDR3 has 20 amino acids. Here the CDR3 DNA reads TGTGCCAGCAGCCAAGGTGCCGGAACAACAGGGGTACAAAGCACAGATACGCAGTATTTT. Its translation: CASSQGAGTTGVQSTDTQYF.

CDR3 amino acids: CASSPQGAHEQFF. The DNA of the CDR3 is TGTGCCAGCTCACCACAGGGGGCTCATGAGCAGTTCTTC. The gene calls are TRBV18 and TRBJ2-1; the match to TRBD1 covers 7 bases. Germline lookup yields CDR1 KGHSH and CDR2 LQKENI. The CDR3 length is 13 residues. V lost 1 base, J lost 8 bases, and 2 bases stayed unmatched.

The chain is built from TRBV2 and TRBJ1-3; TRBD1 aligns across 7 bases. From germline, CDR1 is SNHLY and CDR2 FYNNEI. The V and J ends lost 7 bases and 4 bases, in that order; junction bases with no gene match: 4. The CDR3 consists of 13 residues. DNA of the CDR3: TGTGCCAGCAAAGGGACAGAAGGAAACACCATATATTTT. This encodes CASKGTEGNTIYF. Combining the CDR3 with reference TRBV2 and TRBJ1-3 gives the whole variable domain EPEVTQTPSHQVTQMGQEVILRCVPISNHLYFYWYRQILGQKVEFLVSFYNNEISEKSEIFDDQFSVERPDGSNFTLKIRSTKLEDSAMYFCASKGTEGNTIYFGEGSWLTVV.